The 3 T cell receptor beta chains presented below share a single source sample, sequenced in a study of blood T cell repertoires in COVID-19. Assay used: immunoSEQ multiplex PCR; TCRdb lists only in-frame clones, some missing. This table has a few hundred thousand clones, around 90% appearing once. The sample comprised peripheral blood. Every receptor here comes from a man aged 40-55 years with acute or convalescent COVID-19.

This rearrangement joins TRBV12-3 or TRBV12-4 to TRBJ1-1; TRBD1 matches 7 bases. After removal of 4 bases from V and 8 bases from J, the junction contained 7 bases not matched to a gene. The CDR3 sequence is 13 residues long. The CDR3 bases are TGTGCCAGCAGTTGGGGAGACAGGGTCGAAGCTTTCTTT. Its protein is CASSWGDRVEAFF.

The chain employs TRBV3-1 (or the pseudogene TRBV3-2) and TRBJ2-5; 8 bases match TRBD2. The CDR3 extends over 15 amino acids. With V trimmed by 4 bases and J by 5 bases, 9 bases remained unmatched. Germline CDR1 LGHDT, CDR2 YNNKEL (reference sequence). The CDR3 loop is CASSLFLAGRETQYF. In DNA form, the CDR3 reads TGTGCCAGCAGCCTCTTTCTAGCGGGCCGGGAGACCCAGTACTTC.

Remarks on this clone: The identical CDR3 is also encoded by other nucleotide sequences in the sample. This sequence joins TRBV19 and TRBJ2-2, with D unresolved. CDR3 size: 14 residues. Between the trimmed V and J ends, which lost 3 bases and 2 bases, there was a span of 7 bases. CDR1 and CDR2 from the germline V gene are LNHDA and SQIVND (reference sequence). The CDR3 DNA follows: TGTGCCAGTAGTATTAGAGGTAACACCGGGGAGCTGTTTTTT. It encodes CASSIRGNTGELFF.